These 28 T cell receptor beta chains came from one sample sequenced in a study of blood T cell repertoires in COVID-19. Clones were sequenced by immunoSEQ multiplex PCR, and TCRdb holds only the in-frame ones, with some missing. The sample records under 8,500 clones, 80% to 90% being singletons. Sequencing was done on a sample of peripheral blood. These receptors originate from a man in his sixties or seventies with active COVID-19.

The gene calls are TRBV29-1 and TRBJ1-1; 8 nucleotides agree with TRBD1. V trimming: 7 bases; J trimming: 2 bases; junction bases outside the gene matches: 6. The germline CDR1 and CDR2 sequences are SQVTM and ANQGSEA. CDR3 length: 13 residues. CDR3 DNA sequence: TGCAGCGGTACAGGGGGGGAAAACACTGAAGCTTTCTTT. Its translation: CSGTGGENTEAFF.

This clone appeared once. The chain has TRBV6-2 or TRBV6-3 and TRBJ2-7; D is perhaps TRBD2 (5 bases). Germline CDR1 is MNHEY and CDR2 is SVGEGT. The V and J ends lost 2 bases and 12 bases respectively, with 20 bases between them. CDR3 length: 14 residues. DNA for the CDR3: TGTGCCAGCAGTTACACGAGGGAGCAGACCCGTCCGTACTTC. Translating gives CASSYTREQTRPYF.

V gene TRBV7-8 combines with J gene TRBJ2-7; D may be TRBD2 (6 bases). The ends were cut back, 0 bases at V and 6 bases at J, with 21 bases in the middle. This CDR3 spans 17 amino acids. Germline loops: CDR1 SGHVS, CDR2 FQNEAQ. CDR3 region: CASSLAGRGVVGFEQYF. As DNA, the CDR3 is TGTGCCAGCAGCTTAGCGGGGCGGGGCGTCGTCGGTTTCGAGCAGTACTTC.

The chain couples TRBV29-1 to TRBJ2-3; perhaps TRBD2 as D (7 bases). The CDR3 covers 15 residues. Deletions cut 0 bases from V and 0 bases from J, with 10 bases between. The germline V gene encodes CDR1 SQVTM and CDR2 ANQGSEA. CDR3 residues: CSVEEGGGSTDTQYF. The CDR3, as DNA: TGCAGCGTTGAAGAGGGCGGGGGCAGCACAGATACGCAGTATTTT.

The chain couples TRBV4-2 to TRBJ2-5, with D maybe TRBD2 (7 bases). The germline CDR1 and CDR2 sequences are LGHNA and YNFKEQ. V was pared by 3 bases and J by 0 bases, with 17 bases between. The CDR3 spans 17 residues. The DNA for the CDR3 is TGTGCCAGCAGCCAGGCCCAAGGGGGGGGCTACCAAGAGACCCAGTACTTC. Protein: CASSQAQGGGYQETQYF.

The V gene is TRBV6-5, the J gene TRBJ2-7, with D possibly being TRBD1 (5 bases). The CDR3 totals 14 residues. V lost 7 bases and J 7 bases, leaving 20 bases between the germline ends. Germline CDR1 MNHEY, CDR2 SVGAGI. CDR3 nucleotides: TGTGCCAGCACCGAACGGTGGCAGGGATGGGAGCAGTACTTC. This codes for CASTERWQGWEQYF.

The V and J genes are TRBV6-5 and TRBJ1-1; 7 positions agree with TRBD1. The length of the CDR3 is 14 residues. V was clipped by 6 bases and J by 4 bases; unmatched bases: 8. Per the germline V gene, CDR1 is MNHEY and CDR2 is SVGAGI. The CDR3 coding sequence is TGTGCCAGCAGGAAGAGGGGGCTGGGCACTGAAGCTTTCTTT. Encoded protein: CASRKRGLGTEAFF.

The chain combines TRBV5-6 with TRBJ1-2, with a weak D call TRBD1 (6 bases). From germline, CDR1 is SGHDT and CDR2 YYEEEE. The V and J ends lost 4 bases and 5 bases respectively, with 15 bases between them. The CDR3 is 14 residues long. The CDR3 is CASSRDTAWYGYTF. The CDR3 DNA reads as TGTGCCAGCAGCCGGGACACAGCGTGGTATGGCTACACCTTC.

The J gene is TRBJ2-7, the V gene TRBV6-5; maybe TRBD1 (5 bases). The germline V gene has CDR1 MNHEY and CDR2 SVGAGI. This CDR3 has 14 residues. V dropped 6 bases and J dropped 2 bases, with 14 bases sitting between them. The DNA of the CDR3 is TGTGCCAGCAGCCCAGATTACAGGACCTACGAGCAGTACTTC. Its translation is CASSPDYRTYEQYF.

The chain combines TRBV15 with TRBJ2-5; D might be TRBD2 (6 bases). The CDR3 covers 13 residues. The germline V and J ends were trimmed by 5 bases and 5 bases, with 12 bases remaining between them. Germline V gene lookup returns CDR1 LNHNV and CDR2 YYDKDF (reference sequence). The CDR3 reads CATSSWGGETQYF. In DNA, the CDR3 is TGTGCCACCAGCTCCTGGGGAGGTGAGACCCAGTACTTC.

The chain has TRBV5-1 and TRBJ2-2; D is ambiguous. CDR3 size: 15 residues. With 0 bases removed from V and 2 bases from J, the gap between germline ends came to 8 bases. Per the germline V gene, CDR1 is SGHRS and CDR2 is YFSETQ. The CDR3 spells CASSLAYSNTGELFF. CDR3 bases: TGCGCCAGCAGCTTGGCGTACAGCAACACCGGGGAGCTGTTTTTT. Full variable domain (missing parts from reference TRBV5-1 and TRBJ2-2): KAGVTQTPRYLIKTRGQQVTLSCSPISGHRSVSWYQQTPGQGLQFLFEYFSETQRNKGNFPGRFSGRQFSNSRSEMNVSTLELGDSALYLCASSLAYSNTGELFFGEGSRLTVL.

The chain is built from TRBV4-2 and TRBJ2-4; 12 nucleotides match TRBD2. The V segment lost 3 bases and the J segment 1 base; nucleotides outside the gene matches: 13. CDR1 is LGHNA, CDR2 YNFKEQ, per germline. CDR3 length equals 20 residues. The CDR3 sequence: CASSHGAGLAGREAKNIQYF. Here the CDR3 DNA reads TGTGCCAGCAGCCACGGGGCTGGACTAGCGGGAAGGGAGGCCAAAAACATTCAGTACTTC.

The rearrangement uses TRBV14 and TRBJ1-6; 9 nucleotides agree with TRBD1. This CDR3 region has 18 residues. With V trimmed by 0 bases and J by 2 bases, 5 bases remained unmatched. Germline V gene data show CDR1 as SGHDN and CDR2 as FVKESK. The CDR3 nucleotides read TGTGCCAGCAGCCAAGAAGGACAGGGGAACACCTATAATTCACCCCTCCACTTT. Translating gives CASSQEGQGNTYNSPLHF.

V and J are TRBV3-1 (or the pseudogene TRBV3-2) and TRBJ2-3; no reliable D call. Germline V gene lookup returns CDR1 LGHDT and CDR2 YNNKEL (reference sequence). This CDR3 region has 15 residues. With 1 base removed from V and 4 bases from J, the gap between germline ends came to 12 bases. In DNA form, the CDR3 reads TGTGCCAGCAGCCAAGGCGAGGCCCCCCCAGATACGCAGTATTTT. Its translation is CASSQGEAPPDTQYF.

The rearrangement uses TRBV3-1 (or the pseudogene TRBV3-2) and TRBJ2-5, with D possibly being TRBD2 (6 bases). The CDR3 has 12 amino acids. Trimming removed 4 bases from V and 9 bases from J, with 12 bases in between. The germline CDR1 and CDR2 sequences are LGHDT and YNNKEL (reference sequence). CDR3 coding DNA: TGTGCCAGCAGCCCCGGGCCGGGGGCCCAGTACTTC. Protein sequence: CASSPGPGAQYF.

The V and J genes are TRBV7-9 and TRBJ2-7; tentatively, D is TRBD2 (5 bases). Germline CDR1 reads SEHNR; CDR2 reads FQNEAQ (reference sequence). Trimming pared 5 bases from V and 4 bases from J, leaving 12 bases between. The CDR3 has 13 residues. The CDR3 DNA is TGTGCCAGCAGCCCAAGGAGCGGTTACGAGCAGTACTTC. As protein: CASSPRSGYEQYF.

The rearrangement joins TRBV25-1 to TRBJ2-5; 11 bases agree with TRBD2. The CDR3 length is 16 residues. The V gene's germline CDR1 is MGHDK and CDR2 SYGVNS. After removal of 0 bases from V and 6 bases from J, the junction contained 6 bases not matched to a gene. The CDR3 protein is CASSEYLAGGGKTQYF. Here the CDR3 DNA reads TGTGCCAGCAGTGAATATCTAGCGGGGGGCGGAAAGACCCAGTACTTC.

The V gene is TRBV4-1, the J gene TRBJ2-1, with 9 nucleotides matching TRBD2. Germline V gives CDR1 MGHRA, CDR2 YSYEKL. This CDR3 contains 13 residues. The trim removed 3 bases at V and 10 bases at J, leaving 4 bases unmatched. The CDR3 here is CASSQSGGWEQFF. The CDR3 nucleotides are TGCGCCAGCAGCCAGAGCGGGGGGTGGGAGCAGTTCTTC.

The chain employs TRBV5-4 and TRBJ1-2, with D unclear. The germline V gene has CDR1 SGHNT and CDR2 YYREEE (reference sequence). Between the trimmed V and J ends, which lost 9 bases and 4 bases, there was a span of 16 bases. This CDR3 comprises 13 residues. For the CDR3, the DNA is TGTGCCATAAAATCAGGCCGCGCCTATGGCTACACCTTC. It encodes CAIKSGRAYGYTF.

This rearrangement joins TRBV6-2 or TRBV6-3 to TRBJ2-3; 9 bases align to TRBD2. The V segment lost 5 bases and the J segment 2 bases; nucleotides outside the gene matches: 8. Germline values: CDR1 MNHEY, CDR2 SVGEGT. The CDR3 spans 16 residues. The CDR3 is CASSRRGGPPTDTQYF. The CDR3 DNA follows: TGTGCCAGCAGTCGGCGGGGGGGCCCTCCCACAGATACGCAGTATTTT.

The V gene is TRBV6-4, the J gene TRBJ1-2; TRBD1 matches 9 bases. Germline CDR1 and CDR2: MRHNA and SNTAGT. This CDR3 has 17 amino acids. The junction had 15 bases not matched to a gene; V was cut back by 7 bases and J by 3 bases. CDR3 sequence reads: CASTTALNRGQDYGYTF. The CDR3 DNA reads TGTGCCAGCACCACGGCCCTAAACAGGGGGCAGGACTATGGCTACACCTTC.

The chain carries TRBV27 and TRBJ2-1; D is possibly TRBD2 (6 bases). CDR1 is MNHEY, CDR2 SMNVEV, per germline (reference sequence). V dropped 9 bases and J dropped 2 bases, with 17 bases sitting between them. This CDR3 is 15 amino acids long. In nucleotides, the CDR3 is TGTGCCAGTCGTCCGGAGCGGGCTACCTACAATGAGCAGTTCTTC. Its translation is CASRPERATYNEQFF.

This chain joins TRBV7-2 and TRBJ1-2; 10 positions match TRBD1. Germline values: CDR1 SGHTA, CDR2 FQGNSA. This CDR3 spans 14 amino acids. The ends lost 5 bases at V and 6 bases at J; junction bases unmatched: 6. The CDR3 coding sequence is TGTGCCAGCAGCCCCCGGGGACAGGGGAATGGCTACACCTTC. Protein sequence: CASSPRGQGNGYTF.

CDR3 nucleotide sequence: TGTGCCAGGAAGGGGGCTGGAAACACCATATATTTT. It is translated as CARKGAGNTIYF. The rearrangement uses TRBV2 and TRBJ1-3; D possibly corresponds to TRBD1 (6 bases). V gave up 9 bases and J gave up 2 bases, with 8 bases separating them. Germline V gene sequence: CDR1 SNHLY, CDR2 FYNNEI. CDR3 length: 12 residues.

The chain employs TRBV7-9 and TRBJ2-5; D possibly corresponds to TRBD1 (6 bases). The germline V gene encodes CDR1 SEHNR and CDR2 FQNEAQ (reference sequence). This CDR3 has 16 residues. The ends were cut back, 1 base at V and 9 bases at J, with 21 bases in the middle. The DNA for the CDR3 is TGTGCCAGCAGCTTAGACAGGACAGCCGGGGTGGGGTCCCAGTACTTC. As protein: CASSLDRTAGVGSQYF.

The V gene is TRBV4-2, the J gene TRBJ2-2; D is possibly TRBD2 (6 bases). CDR3 length equals 14 residues. The V gene lost 3 bases and the J gene lost 4 bases, with 9 bases spanning the gap. Germline loops: CDR1 LGHNA, CDR2 YNFKEQ. For the CDR3, the DNA is TGTGCCAGCAGCCAGATCGGGGGCACCGGGGAGCTGTTTTTT. It yields the protein CASSQIGGTGELFF.

V usage is TRBV10-3 and J usage is TRBJ2-1; 9 bases are a match to TRBD2. V lost 3 bases and J lost 7; bases outside the gene matches: 10. The CDR3 is made up of 16 amino acids. CDR1 and CDR2 (germline): ENHRY, SYGVKD. CDR3 sequence: CAISESGAGGENEQFF. CDR3 DNA: TGTGCCATCAGTGAAAGTGGAGCGGGGGGTGAGAATGAGCAGTTCTTC.

The V gene is TRBV5-8, the J gene TRBJ2-1, with D possibly matching TRBD2 (7 bases). The CDR3 consists of 16 residues. CDR1 and CDR2 from the germline V gene are SGHTS and YDEGEE. Trimming removed 2 bases from V and 3 bases from J, with 15 bases in between. CDR3 loop: CASSFEGGGLYNEQFF. CDR3 in DNA: TGTGCCAGCAGCTTCGAGGGCGGGGGCCTCTACAATGAGCAGTTCTTC.